This T cell receptor beta chain was observed in a study of cytomegalovirus exposure and HLA in healthy donors. Study-wide results and caveats: It was confirmed in vitro that a few of the CMV-associated chains were specific for CMV antigens. The tendency of first-cohort TCR clusters to co-occur in the 90 to 150 validation repertoires emerged from a later analysis. Despite most TCR sequences being rare, some public TCRs occurred in many donors. Among TCR beta chains, those listed as cytomegalovirus-associated numbered over 150.

The V segment lost 4 bases and the J segment 9 bases; nucleotides outside the gene matches: 9. Germline V gene lookup returns CDR1 SGHDN and CDR2 FVKESK. This CDR3 comprises 15 residues. The method was immunoSEQ multiplex PCR; TCRdb's version includes in-frame clones alone and lacks a portion of them. This sample has under 200,000 clones, with roughly 96% found just once. Worth noting for this clone: The antigen is undetermined.

The genes are TRBV14 and TRBJ2-1; 10 bases map to TRBD1. Material for sequencing was PBMCs. This receptor was taken from a woman aged 18-35 years in good health and CMV-seronegative. The CDR3 loop is CASSLRQGARGEQFF. In nucleotides, the CDR3 is TGTGCCAGCAGCCTAAGACAGGGGGCGCGGGGTGAGCAGTTCTTC. Full variable domain (missing parts from reference TRBV14 and TRBJ2-1): EAGVTQFPSHSVIEKGQTVTLRCDPISGHDNLYWYRRVMGKEIKFLLHFVKESKQDESGMPNNRFLAERTGGTYSTLKVQPAELEDSGVYFCASSLRQGARGEQFFGPGTRLTVL.